These T cell receptor beta chains were read from a single sample in a study of breast tumors, draining lymph nodes, adjacent tissues. TCRdb passed the multiplex PCR reads through MiXCR, listing each CDR3 protein once. This sample carries around 130,000 distinct CDR3 sequences, approximately 21% of them seen once, and the ten largest clones take roughly 2%. Source material: axillary lymph node tissue. The receptors were gathered from a female donor with breast cancer. Some clones in this sample may be carry-over from other donors' samples. CDR3s include the opening cysteine and the closing phenylalanine or tryptophan. The D gene is left open where the match is weak. Clone size is not always given. Where it is, it says once, few, many or a class for expanded clones.

D	J	V	size	DNA	CDR3
.	TRBJ2-3	TRBV4-1	many	TGCGCCAGCAGCCAAGAAGGGAGCGCCACAGATACGCAGTATTTT	CASSQEGSATDTQYF
.	TRBJ2-2	TRBV7-6	once	TGTGCCAGCAGCCGGTACACCGCGAACACCGGGGAGCTGTTTTTT	CASSRYTANTGELFF
.	TRBJ2-5	TRBV5-4	many	TGTGCCAGCAGCCCGACTAGTGGAGGCTGGGTAGAGACCCAGTACTTC	CASSPTSGGWVETQYF
.	TRBJ1-2	TRBV20-1	many	TGCAGTGGGGGAGACGGCTATGGCTACACCTTC	CSGGDGYGYTF
.	TRBJ2-7	TRBV5-8	many	TGTGCCAGCAGCTTGGATCAGGGGTCCTACGAGCAGTACTTC	CASSLDQGSYEQYF
.	TRBJ1-6	TRBV5-5	many	TGTGCCAGCAGCTTTCAACCCGCGGATTCACCCCTCCACTTT	CASSFQPADSPLHF
TRBD1	TRBJ2-2	TRBV27	.	TGTGCCAGCAGTTTAGGGACAGGGAACACCGGGGGGCTGTTTTTT	CASSLGTGNTGGLFF
TRBD1	TRBJ2-1	TRBV5-4	.	TGTGCCAGCAGCTTGCTGGGACAGGGGCTTAGCTCCTACAATGAGCAGTTCTTC	CASSLLGQGLSSYNEQFF
.	TRBJ2-3	TRBV19	many	TGTGCCAGTAGTATAAGGAGCGGCACAGATACGCAGTATTTT	CASSIRSGTDTQYF
.	TRBJ1-6	TRBV20-1	.	TGCAGTGCTAGCCGGGACACCCTCAGCTCCTATAATTCACCCCTCCACTTT	CSASRDTLSSYNSPLHF
TRBD1	TRBJ1-2	TRBV9	many	TGTGCCAGCAGCGAGGGGCAGGGGGCTATCAGCTATGGCTACACCTTC	CASSEGQGAISYGYTF
TRBD2	TRBJ2-7	TRBV5-1	many	TGCGCCAGCAGCTTGGCTCTAGCGGGAGTATCCGAGCAGTACTTC	CASSLALAGVSEQYF
TRBD1	TRBJ1-5	TRBV2	many	TGTGCCAGCAGTGCCGGGACAGGGGGCAATCAGCCCCAGCATTTT	CASSAGTGGNQPQHF
.	TRBJ1-5	TRBV19	few	TGTGCCAGTAGTATAGACAGGGGACTCAATCAGCCCCAGCATTTT	CASSIDRGLNQPQHF
.	TRBJ2-7	TRBV28	many	TGTGCCAGCAGGGGGGAGACCTACGAGCAGTACTTC	CASRGETYEQYF
TRBD2	TRBJ2-3	TRBV5-1	many	TGCGCCAGCAGCCGGACTAGCGGAGGCACAGATACGCAGTATTTT	CASSRTSGGTDTQYF
TRBD2	TRBJ2-1	TRBV5-6	few	TGTGCCAGCAGCTGGCCCCAGACTAGCGGGAGACATGAGCAGTTCTTC	CASSWPQTSGRHEQFF
.	TRBJ2-7	TRBV7-9	many	TGTGCCAGCCGGTTAGATGGGGCTAGCTCCGGCGAGCAGTACTTC	CASRLDGASSGEQYF
.	TRBJ2-7	TRBV4-1	many	TGCGCCAGCAGCCAAGGGGGCGATTTGGGAGAGCAGTACTTC	CASSQGGDLGEQYF
.	TRBJ2-1	TRBV5-6	many	TGTGCCAGCTCTAGACTGGACTCCTACAATGAGCAGTTCTTC	CASSRLDSYNEQFF
.	TRBJ2-2	TRBV19	many	TGTGCCAGTAGCGCGAACACCGGGGAGCTGTTTTTT	CASSANTGELFF
.	TRBJ2-7	TRBV29-1	many	TGCAGCGTCCAAGGGACCGGGCTCAACGAGCAGTACTTC	CSVQGTGLNEQYF
TRBD1	TRBJ1-2	TRBV29-1	many	TGCAGCGCCAAAGACAGGGCTGGCTACACCTTC	CSAKDRAGYTF
TRBD1	TRBJ2-7	TRBV7-9	.	TGTGCCAGCAGCGATCAACCGGGACAGGGAAGAAACGAGCAGTACTTC	CASSDQPGQGRNEQYF
TRBD1	TRBJ2-2	TRBV11-1	many	TGTGCCAGCAGCCCCCGAGACAGGGGAAACACCGGGGAGCTGTTTTTT	CASSPRDRGNTGELFF